The 29 T cell receptor beta chains below come from one sample, sequenced in a study of human T cells and chemical hapten exposure. TCRdb processed the 5' RACE reads anew with MiXCR; each CDR3 protein has one entry. The table lists around 140,000 distinct CDR3 sequences, over 3.5% of them singletons, with around 1.4% in the top ten. Before extraction, the whole blood was not fractionated, and total RNA was taken from it. These receptors were obtained from a female donor in good health.

This clonotype has just a few counts. A much larger clone differs from this one at a single base, so this may be a read error. The V call is TRBV29-1, the J call TRBJ2-7; 8 bases fit TRBD1. The germline CDR1 and CDR2 sequences are SQVTM and ANQGSEA. Germline trimming cut 1 base from V and 0 bases from J; bases unmatched to any gene: 11. This CDR3 has 17 amino acids. CDR3 sequence: CSVEVGSRGRYSYEQYF. In DNA form, the CDR3 reads TGCAGCGTTGAAGTGGGTAGCAGGGGGCGTTACTCCTACGAGCAGTACTTC.

This clonotype was counted many times. The chain links TRBV28 to TRBJ2-7; D not resolved. The V and J ends lost 1 base and 0 bases respectively, with 7 bases between them. The CDR3 is made up of 14 amino acids. The V gene's germline CDR1 is MDHEN and CDR2 SYDVKM. CDR3 loop: CASSLLDSSYEQYF. Here the CDR3 DNA reads TGTGCCAGCAGTTTATTGGATAGCTCCTACGAGCAGTACTTC.

The sample holds one count of this clonotype. This may be a read error: a much more frequent sequence differs by one nucleotide. The V and J genes are TRBV20-1 and TRBJ1-4; weak D call: TRBD1 (5 bases). Trimming removed 3 bases at V and 0 bases at J, with 11 bases between. CDR3 length equals 15 residues. Germline loops: CDR1 DFQATT, CDR2 SNEGSKA (reference sequence). The CDR3 nucleotides are TGCAGTGCTAGGGCAGGGCCAACAACTAATGAAAAACTGTTTTTT. It codes for CSARAGPTTNEKLFF.

In its sample, this clonotype was seen many times. The rearrangement uses TRBV7-8 and TRBJ1-1; D remains unclear. Trimming pared 1 base from V and 1 base from J, leaving 7 bases between. This CDR3 comprises 14 residues. Germline V lookup: CDR1 SGHVS, CDR2 FQNEAQ. The CDR3 reads CASSLVAGNTEAFF. Written as DNA, the CDR3 is TGTGCCAGCAGCTTAGTTGCCGGGAACACTGAAGCTTTCTTT.

The sample holds many counts of this clonotype. This rearrangement joins TRBV5-1 to TRBJ1-5; a weak D match, TRBD1 (5 bases). V lost 0 bases and J lost 6, with 13 bases in between. This CDR3 is built from 15 residues. Germline-derived CDR1 and CDR2 are SGHRS and YFSETQ. Here the CDR3 reads CASSLEGRDFQPQHF. Written as DNA, the CDR3 is TGCGCCAGCAGCTTGGAAGGCAGGGACTTTCAGCCCCAGCATTTT.

This clonotype turned up a few times. V gene TRBV5-6 combines with J gene TRBJ2-7; 7 bases align to TRBD1. The V segment lost 3 bases and the J segment 3 bases; nucleotides outside the gene matches: 12. The CDR3 covers 16 residues. The germline V gene has CDR1 SGHDT and CDR2 YYEEEE. The CDR3 reads CASSSTSNPGGYEQYF. As DNA, the CDR3 is TGTGCCAGCAGCTCGACCTCAAACCCAGGGGGCTACGAGCAGTACTTC.

The chain employs TRBV2 and TRBJ2-7, with 10 nucleotides matching TRBD2. Germline assignment: CDR1 SNHLY and CDR2 FYNNEI. V lost 4 bases and J lost 1; bases outside the gene matches: 4. The CDR3 is 15 residues long. The CDR3 DNA sequence: TGTGCCAGCAGTGCCCGAGCGGGAGGGTCCTACGAGCAGTACTTC. Translating it yields CASSARAGGSYEQYF.

This clonotype was counted at least ten times. This chain links TRBV18 with TRBJ1-1; D is ambiguous. V was clipped by 3 bases and J by 0 bases, with 14 bases between them. The length of the CDR3 is 16 residues. Germline V lookup: CDR1 KGHSH, CDR2 LQKENI. This chain's CDR3 is CASSPSLWGMNTEAFF. In DNA form, the CDR3 reads TGTGCCAGCTCACCTAGTTTATGGGGTATGAACACTGAAGCTTTCTTT.

This clonotype was observed at least ten times. The chain joins TRBV19 to TRBJ1-5; tentative D call: TRBD1 (5 bases). The V gene lost 3 bases and the J gene lost 5 bases, with 11 bases spanning the gap. Germline CDR1 LNHDA, CDR2 SQIVND (reference sequence). The CDR3 runs to 14 residues. In nucleotides, the CDR3 is TGTGCCAGTAGTATTGACAGTACATATCAGCCCCAGCATTTT. Translated, it gives CASSIDSTYQPQHF.

This chain uses TRBV20-1 with TRBJ1-1; D might be TRBD1 (5 bases). This CDR3 spans 10 amino acids. The germline gives CDR1 DFQATT, CDR2 SNEGSKA (reference sequence). Trimming shortened V by 6 bases and J by 7 bases, and 9 bases separated the two germline ends. DNA for the CDR3: TGCAGTGCCATAGACAGTGAAGCTTTCTTT. This sequence encodes CSAIDSEAFF.

The chain carries TRBV12-3 or TRBV12-4 and TRBJ2-7; possibly TRBD1 for D (6 bases). CDR3 size: 16 residues. Trimming left V 3 bases short and J 5 bases short, with 20 bases between. CDR3 protein: CASSFKWGRGGNEQYF. CDR3 bases: TGTGCCAGCAGTTTTAAGTGGGGGAGAGGGGGTAACGAGCAGTACTTC.

This clonotype was recorded at least ten times. The chain combines TRBV12-5 with TRBJ2-1; a weak D match, TRBD2 (6 bases). The CDR3 runs 16 residues. The V gene's germline CDR1 is LGHNT and CDR2 FRNRAP. V lost 3 bases and J lost 0, with 12 bases in between. CDR3 in DNA: TGTGCTAGTGGTTTAGGGGACTTTCTCTCCTACAATGAGCAGTTCTTC. Protein: CASGLGDFLSYNEQFF.

This clonotype was seen many times. The rearrangement joins TRBV28 to TRBJ1-3, with D perhaps matching TRBD1 (5 bases). The V end lost 5 bases, the J end lost 0 bases, and 23 bases lay between the germline ends. The length of the CDR3 is 19 residues. Germline V CDR1 and CDR2: MDHEN, SYDVKM. The CDR3 spells CASSPEGRSFLSSGNTIYF. The CDR3 nucleotides are TGTGCCAGCAGTCCCGAGGGACGGTCGTTCCTGAGCTCTGGAAACACCATATATTTT.

This clonotype came up a few times. The chain recombines TRBV4-2 with TRBJ2-3, with 9 bases matching TRBD2. CDR1 LGHNA and CDR2 YNFKEQ come from the germline V gene. The CDR3 is 19 residues long. Losses at the gene ends were 0 bases for V and 0 bases for J; bases not matched to a gene: 10. The CDR3 DNA sequence: TGTGCCAGCAGCCAAGATAGGCGGGGGGGCGGGTGTAGCACAGATACGCAGTATTTT. It encodes CASSQDRRGGGCSTDTQYF.

The CDR3 nucleotides read TGTGCCATCAGTTCAAGCACCGAGCAGTACTTC. Translated, it gives CAISSSTEQYF. The chain recombines TRBV10-3 with TRBJ2-7; D call uncertain. The CDR3 contains 11 residues. CDR1 is ENHRY, CDR2 SYGVKD, per germline. Between the trimmed V and J ends, which lost 5 bases and 6 bases, there was a span of 8 bases.

This clonotype was counted many times. The V and J genes are TRBV28 and TRBJ1-2, with D maybe TRBD1 (6 bases). This CDR3 region has 13 residues. Germline-derived CDR1 and CDR2 are MDHEN and SYDVKM. V was cut by 8 bases and J by 1 base, with 11 bases left in between. This chain's CDR3 is CASGEGVNYGYTF. CDR3 bases: TGTGCCAGCGGGGAGGGGGTTAACTATGGCTACACCTTC.

This clonotype was recorded at least ten times. V gene TRBV20-1 combines with J gene TRBJ2-7; D possibly corresponds to TRBD1 (6 bases). The germline CDR1 and CDR2 sequences are DFQATT and SNEGSKA (reference sequence). V lost 1 base, J lost 3 bases, and 10 bases lay in between. CDR3 length: 13 amino acids. This CDR3 reads CSARGGHIYEQYF. The CDR3 DNA is TGCAGTGCTAGAGGGGGACACATCTACGAGCAGTACTTC.

This clonotype occurred many times. The chain employs TRBV9 and TRBJ1-2; the D gene is possibly TRBD1 (5 bases). The V end lost 0 bases, the J end lost 4 bases, and 10 bases lay between the germline ends. From germline, CDR1 is SGDLS and CDR2 YYNGEE. CDR3 size: 14 residues. CDR3 in DNA: TGTGCCAGCAGCGTAGGAGCAGGGACCTATGGCTACACCTTC. Translating gives CASSVGAGTYGYTF. The full variable domain, its missing parts supplied by reference TRBV9 and TRBJ1-2, is DSGVTQTPKHLITATGQRVTLRCSPRSGDLSVYWYQQSLDQGLQFLIQYYNGEERAKGNILERFSAQQFPDLHSELNLSSLELGDSALYFCASSVGAGTYGYTFGSGTRLTVV.

The V gene is TRBV19, the J gene TRBJ2-2; D is unclear. CDR3 length equals 15 residues. Trimming stripped 3 bases from V and 1 base from J, with 9 bases between. Germline V lookup: CDR1 LNHDA, CDR2 SQIVND (reference sequence). CDR3 coding DNA: TGTGCCAGTAGTATCGCTGGCCTGAACACCGGGGAGCTGTTTTTT. Translated, it gives CASSIAGLNTGELFF.

The rearrangement links TRBV18 to TRBJ2-3; TRBD2 is a possible D gene (7 bases). The CDR3 runs to 18 residues. The V end was cut by 3 bases, the J end by 3 bases, with 22 bases between. Germline V lookup: CDR1 KGHSH, CDR2 LQKENI. CDR3 sequence (DNA): TGTGCCAGCTCACCCGGACTAGACTTAAGGGGGACGACAGATACGCAGTATTTT. This sequence encodes CASSPGLDLRGTTDTQYF. The full variable domain, rest sourced from reference TRBV18 and TRBJ2-3, is NAGVMQNPRHLVRRRGQEARLRCSPMKGHSHVYWYRQLPEEGLKFMVYLQKENIIDESGMPKERFSAEFPKEGPSILRIQQVVRGDSAAYFCASSPGLDLRGTTDTQYFGPGTRLTVL.

This clonotype has a count of ten or more. V and J are TRBV4-3 and TRBJ2-3; 8 bases align to TRBD2. The germline V gene has CDR1 LGHNA and CDR2 YSLEER. After removal of 1 base from V and 0 bases from J, the junction contained 3 bases not matched to a gene. The CDR3 runs to 16 residues. The CDR3 DNA is TGCGCCAGCAGCCAAGGGAGCGGGGGTAGCACAGATACGCAGTATTTT. Translating gives CASSQGSGGSTDTQYF.

This clonotype has at least ten counts. V and J are TRBV2 and TRBJ1-1; possible D gene TRBD1, 5 bases. Germline V gene data show CDR1 as SNHLY and CDR2 as FYNNEI. Between the trimmed V and J ends, which lost 3 bases and 0 bases, there was a span of 11 bases. The CDR3 is 15 residues long. The CDR3 is CASSEGRVMNTEAFF. As DNA, the CDR3 is TGTGCCAGCAGTGAGGGACGGGTCATGAACACTGAAGCTTTCTTT.

This clonotype was seen repeatedly, ten times or more. This chain links TRBV12-3 or TRBV12-4 with TRBJ2-1; D may correspond to TRBD1 or TRBD2 (5 bases each). V was cut by 3 bases and J by 0 bases, with 12 bases left in between. The CDR3 runs to 16 residues. The CDR3, as DNA: TGTGCCAGCAGTTTCCCGGGACCCTTCTCCTACAATGAGCAGTTCTTC. It codes for CASSFPGPFSYNEQFF.

This clonotype has a count of ten or more. The chain links TRBV29-1 to TRBJ1-3, with D uncertain. CDR3 length: 15 amino acids. V lost 3 bases and J 4 bases, leaving 16 bases between the germline ends. CDR1 is SQVTM and CDR2 is ANQGSEA in the germline V gene. The CDR3 region is CSVELGRVHGNTIYF. The CDR3 DNA reads as TGCAGCGTTGAGTTGGGCAGAGTCCACGGAAACACCATATATTTT.

This clonotype has a single count. A much larger clone differs by one base, so this may be a read error. V usage is TRBV2 and J usage is TRBJ1-1; TRBD1 might be the D (5 bases). Germline-derived CDR1 and CDR2 are SNHLY and FYNNEI. The CDR3 totals 11 residues. Here the CDR3 reads CASGTNTVAFF. CDR3 bases: TGTGCCAGCGGGACGAACACTGTAGCTTTCTTT.

This clonotype turned up a few times. The chain is built from TRBV4-3 and TRBJ2-1; possible D gene TRBD2, 6 bases. The germline V gene encodes CDR1 LGHNA and CDR2 YSLEER. V was shortened by 2 bases and J by 0 bases, with 11 bases between the two germline ends. This CDR3 is 16 amino acids long. The CDR3 reads CASSQSRDFSYNEQFF. The DNA of the CDR3 is TGCGCCAGCAGCCAATCCCGGGACTTCTCCTACAATGAGCAGTTCTTC.

The chain has TRBV7-2 and TRBJ2-2; D gene ambiguous. Trimming removed 4 bases from V and 2 bases from J, with 11 bases in between. This CDR3 has 15 amino acids. Germline CDR1 reads SGHTA; CDR2 reads FQGNSA. The chain's CDR3 is CASSSLGRNTGELFF. The CDR3 nucleotides are TGTGCCAGCAGCTCCCTTGGACGTAACACCGGGGAGCTGTTTTTT. Variable domain in full (rest from reference TRBV7-2 and TRBJ2-2): GAGVSQSPSNKVTEKGKDVELRCDPISGHTALYWYRQSLGQGLEFLIYFQGNSAPDKSGLPSDRFSAERTGGSVSTLTIQRTQQEDSAVYLCASSSLGRNTGELFFGEGSRLTVL.

This clonotype showed up just a few times. V and J are TRBV30 and TRBJ1-4; D perhaps matches TRBD1 (5 bases). CDR3 length: 17 residues. Germline assignment: CDR1 GTSNPN and CDR2 SVGIG (reference sequence). Trimming removed 1 base from V and 6 bases from J, with 21 bases in between. CDR3: CAWSAQPPAGPYEKLFF. The CDR3 bases are TGTGCCTGGAGTGCCCAACCCCCCGCAGGGCCGTATGAAAAACTGTTTTTT.

Ten or more counts support this clonotype. This chain joins TRBV3-1 and TRBJ1-2; D gene unclear. In germline, CDR1 is LGHDT, CDR2 YNNKEL (reference sequence). V was cut by 1 base and J by 4 bases, with 10 bases left in between. The CDR3 runs 14 residues. CDR3: CASSQVSGSYGYTF. CDR3 sequence (DNA): TGTGCCAGCAGCCAAGTTTCGGGCTCCTATGGCTACACCTTC.